Following are 23 T cell receptor beta chains from one sample sequenced in a study of cytomegalovirus exposure and HLA in healthy donors. Vbeta (60) and Jbeta (13) primers were used in the PCR. The method was immunoSEQ multiplex PCR; TCRdb's version includes in-frame clones alone and lacks a portion of them. The table has more than 65,000 clones, about two thirds seen once. The sequencing input was PBMCs. These receptors were obtained from a woman in her forties or fifties in good health and CMV-seropositive.

The chain carries TRBV6-4 and TRBJ1-2; D not certain. Trimming shortened V by 0 bases and J by 2 bases, and 10 bases separated the two germline ends. The CDR3 contains 15 residues. CDR1 and CDR2 (germline): MRHNA, SNTAGT. The CDR3 DNA follows: TGTGCCAGCAGTGACTCGGCCAGGATGAACTATGGCTACACCTTC. It specifies CASSDSARMNYGYTF.

This clone was counted a few times. The V call is TRBV5-1, the J call TRBJ1-6; TRBD1 matches 7 bases. CDR3 length: 12 amino acids. Losses at the gene ends were 4 bases for V and 13 bases for J; bases not matched to a gene: 5. Per the germline V gene, CDR1 is SGHRS and CDR2 is YFSETQ. The CDR3 protein is CASSTGVSPLHF. The CDR3 coding sequence is TGCGCCAGCAGCACAGGGGTTTCGCCCCTCCACTTT.

This chain connects TRBV6-5 to TRBJ2-7, with 9 bases that match TRBD1. V was pared by 5 bases and J by 0 bases, with 5 bases of the junction left unmatched. Germline V lookup: CDR1 MNHEY, CDR2 SVGAGI. This CDR3 region has 15 residues. In DNA form, the CDR3 reads TGTGCCAGCAGTCCCGGGACAGGGAGCTCCTACGAGCAGTACGTC. It specifies CASSPGTGSSYEQYV.

The chain carries TRBV27 and TRBJ1-2; possible D gene TRBD1, 5 bases. Trimming took off 2 bases at V and 2 bases at J, with 6 bases between the two ends. The CDR3 sequence is 13 residues long. Germline V gives CDR1 MNHEY, CDR2 SMNVEV (reference sequence). The CDR3 nucleotides are TGTGCCAGCAGTTTAACAGGCAACTATGGCTACACCTTC. Translated, it gives CASSLTGNYGYTF.

In its sample, this clone was seen a few times. The V call is TRBV5-3, the J call TRBJ2-1; D is possibly TRBD2 (7 bases). TRBV5-3 has ORF status, its function being uncertain. This CDR3 is 18 amino acids long. Trimming took 5 bases from V and 7 from J, leaving 28 bases between them. The CDR3 loop is CARSSYSAGGPGDNEQFF. Written as DNA, the CDR3 is TGTGCCAGAAGTTCTTATTCGGCCGGGGGGCCGGGGGATAATGAGCAGTTCTTC.

The chain couples TRBV5-1 to TRBJ1-1, with TRBD1 identical over 8 bases. Germline V gene lookup returns CDR1 SGHRS and CDR2 YFSETQ. V was pared by 7 bases and J by 1 base, with 12 bases of the junction left unmatched. CDR3 size: 16 residues. The CDR3 DNA is TGCGCCAGCGTAGCCTCCCGGGACAGGTGGAACACTGAAGCTTTCTTT. It translates to CASVASRDRWNTEAFF.

J is TRBJ1-1 and V is TRBV6-1, with D hard to call. CDR3 length equals 15 residues. Germline CDR1 and CDR2: MNHNS and SASEGT. Trimming removed 5 bases from V and 5 bases from J, with 18 bases in between. The CDR3 loop reads CASSSTRWVETEAFF. In nucleotides, the CDR3 is TGTGCCAGCAGTTCGACAAGGTGGGTGGAAACTGAAGCTTTCTTT.

The chain uses TRBV7-9 and TRBJ1-1; TRBD1 agrees at 10 bases. The trim removed 5 bases at V and 5 bases at J, leaving 8 bases unmatched. CDR1 SEHNR and CDR2 FQNEAQ come from the germline V gene (reference sequence). The CDR3 is 15 amino acids. The CDR3 sequence is CASSRQGAVGTEAFF. The CDR3 DNA is TGTGCCAGCAGCAGACAGGGGGCGGTGGGGACTGAAGCTTTCTTT.

The chain joins TRBV4-2 to TRBJ2-7; D is perhaps TRBD1 (5 bases). CDR1 and CDR2 from the germline V gene are LGHNA and YNFKEQ. The CDR3 is 12 amino acids. Trimming took 4 bases from V and 4 from J, leaving 8 bases between them. The CDR3 spells CASSPTGYEQYF. As DNA, the CDR3 is TGTGCCAGCAGCCCTACAGGTTACGAGCAGTACTTC.

The V and J genes are TRBV28 and TRBJ2-5; 9 positions match TRBD1. Germline loops: CDR1 MDHEN, CDR2 SYDVKM. Unmatched junction bases numbered 5, after V lost 5 bases and J lost 4 bases. This CDR3 is built from 14 residues. The CDR3, as DNA: TGTGCCAGCAGTCTACTGACAGGGGGAGAGACCCAGTACTTC. This translates into CASSLLTGGETQYF.

This clone was detected a few times. The genes are TRBV15 and TRBJ1-5; no firm D call. V lost 0 bases, J lost 5 bases, and 11 bases lay in between. CDR1 and CDR2 (germline): LNHNV, YYDKDF (reference sequence). CDR3 length equals 15 residues. The CDR3 coding sequence is TGTGCCACCAGCAGAGATACCGAGGGCTATCAGCCCCAGCATTTT. This encodes CATSRDTEGYQPQHF.

This clone has more than one count but fewer than ten. This chain connects TRBV5-1 to TRBJ2-5; TRBD2 agrees at 10 bases. Trimming cost V 0 bases and J 4 bases; bases outside gene matches: 3. CDR1 is SGHRS and CDR2 is YFSETQ in the germline V gene. CDR3 length: 15 residues. The CDR3 reads CASSLAKRGGETQYF. As DNA, the CDR3 is TGCGCCAGCAGCTTGGCCAAGCGGGGGGGAGAGACCCAGTACTTC.

V and J are TRBV15 and TRBJ2-7; tentative D call: TRBD2 (7 bases). CDR1 and CDR2 (germline): LNHNV, YYDKDF (reference sequence). The CDR3 spans 15 residues. The ends were cut back, 1 base at V and 7 bases at J, with 17 bases in the middle. CDR3 residues: CATSRGGDGGREQYF. CDR3 nucleotide sequence: TGTGCCACCAGCAGAGGGGGAGACGGGGGGCGAGAGCAGTACTTC.

This clone was seen once. V is TRBV5-1 and J is TRBJ1-1, with 7 bases lining up with TRBD1. The CDR3 is 15 residues long. Trimming took 0 bases from V and 0 from J; bases not matched to a gene: 2. Germline CDR1 is SGHRS and CDR2 is YFSETQ. CDR3 bases: TGCGCCAGCAGCTTGGGGGGACAGCTGAACACTGAAGCTTTCTTT. Amino acid sequence: CASSLGGQLNTEAFF.

This clone showed up just a few times. The chain employs TRBV2 and TRBJ2-2; D not certain. This CDR3 has 12 residues. The V gene's germline CDR1 is SNHLY and CDR2 FYNNEI. V lost 4 bases and J 6 bases, leaving 6 bases between the germline ends. As DNA, the CDR3 is TGTGCCAGCAGTGTAGTCTCCGGGGAGCTGTTTTTT. It yields the protein CASSVVSGELFF.

This rearrangement joins TRBV4-1 to TRBJ1-2, with D possibly TRBD1 on 5 matching bases. The germline V gene encodes CDR1 MGHRA and CDR2 YSYEKL. The CDR3 sequence is 13 residues long. V dropped 0 bases and J dropped 4 bases, with 6 bases sitting between them. Here the CDR3 reads CASSQEGVYGYTF. CDR3 DNA sequence: TGCGCCAGCAGCCAAGAAGGGGTCTATGGCTACACCTTC.

This clone has more than one count but fewer than ten. The V call is TRBV9, the J call TRBJ2-3; possibly TRBD1 for D (6 bases). CDR1 and CDR2 from the germline V gene are SGDLS and YYNGEE. The CDR3 spans 16 residues. The germline V and J ends were trimmed by 3 bases and 4 bases, with 18 bases remaining between them. CDR3 sequence reads: CASSGRGMGGADTQYF. Here the CDR3 DNA reads TGTGCCAGCAGCGGCAGGGGAATGGGTGGGGCAGATACGCAGTATTTT.

The DNA of the CDR3 is TGTGCCAGCAGCTTGTCTATCGGGGTCACTGAAGCTTTCTTT. Translation gives CASSLSIGVTEAFF. This chain connects TRBV7-9 to TRBJ1-1; no reliable D call. Germline V gives CDR1 SEHNR, CDR2 FQNEAQ (reference sequence). This CDR3 contains 14 residues. V was shortened by 3 bases and J by 4 bases, with 12 bases between the two germline ends.

The chain links TRBV7-3 to TRBJ2-7; 12 bases fit TRBD1. CDR1 is SGHTA, CDR2 FQGTGA, per germline. V gave up 2 bases and J gave up 5 bases; unmatched junction bases: 13. There are 18 residues in the CDR3. In DNA form, the CDR3 reads TGTGCCAGCAGCTTAGGCGACGGCTATGGGACAGGGGGCAACGAGCAGTACTTC. This sequence encodes CASSLGDGYGTGGNEQYF.

V is TRBV29-1 and J is TRBJ2-3, with 12 bases fitting TRBD2. The CDR3 sequence is 17 residues long. The junction had 14 bases not matched to a gene; V was cut back by 6 bases and J by 4 bases. The V gene's germline CDR1 is SQVTM and CDR2 ANQGSEA. This chain's CDR3 is CSVTGLAGSHGPDTQYF. In nucleotides, the CDR3 is TGCAGCGTGACAGGACTAGCGGGGTCTCATGGCCCAGATACGCAGTATTTT.

This chain connects TRBV9 to TRBJ2-5; D remains ambiguous. The end of the DNA aligns better with TRBJ2-7, so the J call may be wrong. Germline V gene sequence: CDR1 SGDLS, CDR2 YYNGEE. This CDR3 contains 14 residues. The CDR3 DNA follows: TGTGCCAGCAGCCTAAGCCCTCGAGGCGACGAGCAGTACTTC. As protein: CASSLSPRGDEQYF.

V and J are TRBV7-9 and TRBJ2-7, with a possible D match to TRBD1 (6 bases). CDR1 SEHNR and CDR2 FQNEAQ come from the germline V gene (reference sequence). The CDR3 sequence is 14 residues long. V dropped 6 bases and J dropped 5 bases, with 17 bases sitting between them. The CDR3 reads CASRGQFPKDEQYF. Written as DNA, the CDR3 is TGTGCCAGCAGGGGACAATTTCCCAAAGACGAGCAGTACTTC.

The chain uses TRBV19 and TRBJ2-4; 7 bases are a match to TRBD2. J lost 0 bases, V lost 3 bases, and 2 bases had no gene match. Per germline, CDR1 LNHDA and CDR2 SQIVND (reference sequence). The CDR3 has 15 residues. The CDR3 coding sequence is TGTGCCAGTAGTATCACGGGGGGAGCCAAAAACATTCAGTACTTC. Encoded protein: CASSITGGAKNIQYF.